A selection of T cell receptor beta chains follows, all from one sample in a study of vaccination and CD4 T cells after COVID-19. Each CDR3 protein is one row after TCRdb ran MiXCR on the PCR reads. The sample yields approximately 9,600 distinct CDR3 sequences, 30% seen once. Their recognized antigens are unknown. The material sequenced was CD4+ T cells from blood, cultured in vitro, taken after SARS-CoV-2 vaccination. The receptors shown here come from a human donor who had recovered from COVID-19. Both conserved end residues are part of each CDR3. D genes are given only for firm matches. Clone size is given for some rows only: seen once, a few or many times, or a class if the clone is expanded.

clone size: -
V gene: TRBV10-1
CDR3 length: 11
J gene: TRBJ2-3
D gene: -
CDR3 protein: CASSLTDTQYF
CDR3 DNA: TGCGCCAGCAGTCTCACAGATACGCAGTATTTT

clone size: -
V gene: TRBV2
CDR3 length: 14
J gene: TRBJ1-1
D gene: TRBD1
CDR3 protein: CASSDNRGDTEAFF
CDR3 DNA: TGTGCCAGCAGTGATAACAGGGGGGACACTGAAGCTTTCTTT

clone size: -
V gene: TRBV5-6
CDR3 length: 13
J gene: TRBJ2-5
D gene: -
CDR3 protein: CASSSPTGETQYF
CDR3 DNA: TGTGCCAGCAGCTCTCCCACGGGGGAGACCCAGTACTTC

clone size: -
V gene: TRBV7-2
CDR3 length: 13
J gene: TRBJ2-7
D gene: -
CDR3 protein: CASSTGNGGEQYF
CDR3 DNA: TGTGCCAGCAGCACAGGGAACGGGGGGGAGCAGTACTTC

clone size: -
V gene: TRBV28
CDR3 length: 15
J gene: TRBJ2-4
D gene: TRBD1
CDR3 protein: CASSTGGIAKNIQYF
CDR3 DNA: TGTGCCAGCAGTACAGGGGGGATAGCCAAAAACATTCAGTACTTC

clone size: -
V gene: TRBV7-9
CDR3 length: 17
J gene: TRBJ2-3
D gene: -
CDR3 protein: CASSLMRSGAYTDTQYF
CDR3 DNA: TGTGCCAGCAGCTTAATGAGGTCGGGGGCCTACACAGATACGCAGTATTTT

clone size: few
V gene: TRBV19
CDR3 length: 16
J gene: TRBJ2-1
D gene: TRBD2
CDR3 protein: CASSNPGTSGSNEQFF
CDR3 DNA: TGTGCCAGTAGTAACCCCGGGACTAGCGGGAGCAATGAGCAGTTCTTC

clone size: few
V gene: TRBV7-2
CDR3 length: 16
J gene: TRBJ2-1
D gene: TRBD2
CDR3 protein: CASSLVGAGVGNEQFF
CDR3 DNA: TGTGCCAGCAGCTTAGTCGGCGCGGGAGTGGGGAATGAGCAGTTCTTC

clone size: -
V gene: TRBV5-5
CDR3 length: 16
J gene: TRBJ1-1
D gene: TRBD1
CDR3 protein: CASSLHGATGFTEAFF
CDR3 DNA: TGTGCCAGCAGCTTGCATGGAGCGACAGGGTTTACTGAAGCTTTCTTT

clone size: -
V gene: TRBV4-1
CDR3 length: 16
J gene: TRBJ2-1
D gene: -
CDR3 protein: CASSQPDRVGGNEQFF
CDR3 DNA: TGCGCCAGCAGCCAACCCGACAGGGTTGGGGGGAATGAGCAGTTCTTC

clone size: once
V gene: TRBV7-2
CDR3 length: 15
J gene: TRBJ2-7
D gene: TRBD1
CDR3 protein: CASSPQGASSYEQYF
CDR3 DNA: TGTGCCAGCAGCCCCCAGGGGGCCAGCTCCTACGAGCAGTACTTC

clone size: -
V gene: TRBV11-3
CDR3 length: 17
J gene: TRBJ2-3
D gene: TRBD2
CDR3 protein: CASSLALSGSKSDTQYF
CDR3 DNA: TGTGCCAGCAGCTTAGCCTTGAGCGGGAGTAAATCAGATACGCAGTATTTT

clone size: few
V gene: TRBV28
CDR3 length: 15
J gene: TRBJ1-2
D gene: -
CDR3 protein: CASSFQGYRNYGYTF
CDR3 DNA: TGTGCCAGCAGTTTTCAGGGATATCGAAACTATGGCTACACCTTC

clone size: few
V gene: TRBV6-5
CDR3 length: 14
J gene: TRBJ1-1
D gene: -
CDR3 protein: CASSYSWMNTEAFF
CDR3 DNA: TGTGCCAGCAGTTACTCGTGGATGAACACTGAAGCTTTCTTT

clone size: few
V gene: TRBV7-9
CDR3 length: 13
J gene: TRBJ2-7
D gene: -
CDR3 protein: CASSFHPTYEQYF
CDR3 DNA: TGTGCCAGCAGCTTCCACCCCACCTACGAGCAGTACTTC

clone size: few
V gene: TRBV7-2
CDR3 length: 15
J gene: TRBJ2-1
D gene: -
CDR3 protein: CASSPSAEPYNEQFF
CDR3 DNA: TGTGCCAGCAGCCCAAGCGCGGAGCCTTACAATGAGCAGTTCTTC

clone size: few
V gene: TRBV2
CDR3 length: 15
J gene: TRBJ1-5
D gene: -
CDR3 protein: CASSLGQLSNQPQHF
CDR3 DNA: TGTGCCAGCAGCCTGGGACAACTTAGCAATCAGCCCCAGCATTTT

clone size: few
V gene: TRBV6-2/TRBV6-3
CDR3 length: 18
J gene: TRBJ1-2
D gene: -
CDR3 protein: CASSYSGQRALLYYGYTF
CDR3 DNA: TGTGCCAGCAGTTACTCTGGACAGCGAGCACTCCTTTACTATGGCTACACCTTC

clone size: few
V gene: TRBV20-1
CDR3 length: 14
J gene: TRBJ2-1
D gene: -
CDR3 protein: CSARGAPSYNEQFF
CDR3 DNA: TGCAGTGCTAGAGGGGCCCCCTCCTACAATGAGCAGTTCTTC

clone size: few
V gene: TRBV20-1
CDR3 length: 13
J gene: TRBJ2-7
D gene: TRBD1
CDR3 protein: CSVRDRVHYEQYF
CDR3 DNA: TGCAGTGTTCGGGACAGGGTTCACTACGAGCAGTACTTC

clone size: -
V gene: TRBV7-8
CDR3 length: 15
J gene: TRBJ2-7
D gene: TRBD1
CDR3 protein: CASRDRDSSRYEQYF
CDR3 DNA: TGTGCCAGCAGGGACCGGGACAGTTCCCGCTACGAGCAGTACTTC

clone size: few
V gene: TRBV28
CDR3 length: 15
J gene: TRBJ2-5
D gene: TRBD1
CDR3 protein: CASSLTGGGQETQYF
CDR3 DNA: TGTGCCAGCAGTCTCACAGGGGGAGGCCAAGAGACCCAGTACTTC

clone size: few
V gene: TRBV9
CDR3 length: 13
J gene: TRBJ2-6
D gene: -
CDR3 protein: CASSVVGANVLTF
CDR3 DNA: TGTGCCAGCAGCGTAGTGGGCGCCAACGTCCTGACTTTC

clone size: -
V gene: TRBV19
CDR3 length: 14
J gene: TRBJ2-7
D gene: TRBD1
CDR3 protein: CASSTGQLLREQYF
CDR3 DNA: TGTGCCAGTAGTACGGGACAGCTTTTACGGGAGCAGTACTTC

clone size: few
V gene: TRBV21-1
CDR3 length: 15
J gene: TRBJ1-3
D gene: -
CDR3 protein: CASSKLRVLCNTIYF
CDR3 DNA: TGTGCCAGCAGCAAACTACGGGTTTTGTGTAACACCATATATTTT

clone size: few
V gene: TRBV6-5
CDR3 length: 17
J gene: TRBJ1-2
D gene: TRBD1
CDR3 protein: CASSFKRTGAISYGYTF
CDR3 DNA: TGTGCCAGCAGTTTCAAAAGGACAGGCGCAATATCCTATGGCTACACCTTC

clone size: -
V gene: TRBV6-5
CDR3 length: 18
J gene: TRBJ2-1
D gene: TRBD2
CDR3 protein: CASSYSIAGGPSYNEQFF
CDR3 DNA: TGTGCCAGCAGTTACTCGATAGCGGGAGGGCCATCCTACAATGAGCAGTTCTTC

clone size: -
V gene: TRBV4-2
CDR3 length: 15
J gene: TRBJ2-3
D gene: TRBD2
CDR3 protein: CASSPSGSSTDTQYF
CDR3 DNA: TGTGCCAGCAGCCCTAGCGGGAGTAGCACAGATACGCAGTATTTT

clone size: few
V gene: TRBV7-2
CDR3 length: 12
J gene: TRBJ2-7
D gene: -
CDR3 protein: CASSFGPFEQYF
CDR3 DNA: TGTGCCAGCAGCTTTGGACCGTTCGAGCAGTACTTC

clone size: large
V gene: TRBV7-9
CDR3 length: 13
J gene: TRBJ2-7
D gene: -
CDR3 protein: CATTRSGDYEQYF
CDR3 DNA: TGTGCCACAACGCGGAGTGGGGATTACGAGCAGTACTTC

clone size: few
V gene: TRBV7-9
CDR3 length: 15
J gene: TRBJ2-1
D gene: -
CDR3 protein: CASSPRPRTGNEQFF
CDR3 DNA: TGTGCCAGCAGCCCCCGGCCCCGAACCGGTAATGAGCAGTTCTTC

clone size: -
V gene: TRBV6-5
CDR3 length: 13
J gene: TRBJ2-7
D gene: -
CDR3 protein: CASSSNYRNAQYF
CDR3 DNA: TGTGCCAGCAGTTCCAATTACAGGAATGCGCAGTACTTC

clone size: -
V gene: TRBV2
CDR3 length: 15
J gene: TRBJ2-7
D gene: TRBD1
CDR3 protein: CASSKDRGQVDEQYF
CDR3 DNA: TGTGCCAGCAGTAAGGACAGGGGGCAAGTGGACGAGCAGTACTTC

clone size: -
V gene: TRBV7-2
CDR3 length: 15
J gene: TRBJ2-1
D gene: TRBD2
CDR3 protein: CASSSPGLVGGTQFF
CDR3 DNA: TGTGCCAGCAGCTCCCCGGGACTAGTGGGGGGGACCCAGTTCTTC

clone size: -
V gene: TRBV6-1
CDR3 length: 12
J gene: TRBJ1-4
D gene: -
CDR3 protein: CASRGSQGLLFF
CDR3 DNA: TGTGCCAGCAGGGGCAGTCAGGGGTTACTGTTTTTT

clone size: medium-sized
V gene: TRBV20-1
CDR3 length: 14
J gene: TRBJ2-5
D gene: TRBD2
CDR3 protein: CSAMRREGQETQYF
CDR3 DNA: TGCAGTGCTATGCGGCGGGAGGGCCAAGAGACCCAGTACTTC

clone size: few
V gene: TRBV7-9
CDR3 length: 15
J gene: TRBJ1-6
D gene: TRBD1
CDR3 protein: CASSRGTGDNSPLHF
CDR3 DNA: TGTGCCAGCAGCCGCGGGACAGGGGATAATTCACCCCTCCACTTT

clone size: few
V gene: TRBV28
CDR3 length: 15
J gene: TRBJ1-1
D gene: -
CDR3 protein: CASHPHHLRNTEAFF
CDR3 DNA: TGTGCCAGCCACCCTCATCATCTTAGGAACACTGAAGCTTTCTTT

clone size: few
V gene: TRBV11-2
CDR3 length: 17
J gene: TRBJ2-5
D gene: -
CDR3 protein: CASSYLPRPLPQETQYF
CDR3 DNA: TGTGCCAGCAGTTACCTCCCCCGACCTCTGCCCCAAGAGACCCAGTACTTC

clone size: -
V gene: TRBV2
CDR3 length: 13
J gene: TRBJ1-5
D gene: -
CDR3 protein: CARGKNQDQPQHF
CDR3 DNA: TGTGCCAGGGGAAAGAATCAGGATCAGCCCCAGCATTTT

clone size: few
V gene: TRBV6-5
CDR3 length: 15
J gene: TRBJ2-7
D gene: -
CDR3 protein: CASSYSPGGSYEQYF
CDR3 DNA: TGTGCCAGCAGTTACTCGCCGGGCGGCTCCTACGAGCAGTACTTC

clone size: few
V gene: TRBV6-1
CDR3 length: 12
J gene: TRBJ1-1
D gene: TRBD1
CDR3 protein: CASMKDRLEAFF
CDR3 DNA: TGTGCCAGCATGAAGGACAGGCTTGAAGCTTTCTTT